The 9 T cell receptor beta chains below all came from one sample that was sequenced in a study of CD8 T cells in ankylosing spondylitis. TCRdb reanalysed the 5' RACE reads using MiXCR and keeps one entry per CDR3 protein. This table holds approximately 250,000 distinct CDR3 sequences, more than 9% found once. Source material: blood, either unsorted or a sorted T cell fraction (not recorded which). The receptors derive from a male donor with ankylosing spondylitis or in good health (not recorded which).

This clonotype has ten or more counts. The chain uses TRBV10-2 and TRBJ1-2, with 10 bases lining up with TRBD1. The CDR3 is 14 residues long. The V segment lost 8 bases and the J segment 6 bases; nucleotides outside the gene matches: 9. Looked up from germline, CDR1 is WSHSY and CDR2 is SAAADI. The CDR3 bases are TGCGCCAGCGGGTTCGGGACAGGGGAGCATGGCTACACCTTC. Translating gives CASGFGTGEHGYTF.

Ten or more counts support this clonotype. The chain joins TRBV5-1 to TRBJ1-1; 8 bases are shared with TRBD1. The V gene's germline CDR1 is SGHRS and CDR2 YFSETQ. The CDR3 loop spans 15 amino acids. V lost 3 bases and J lost 1; bases outside the gene matches: 5. CDR3 DNA sequence: TGCGCCAGCAGCTCGGACGGACAGGGGAACACTGAAGCTTTCTTT. It is translated as CASSSDGQGNTEAFF.

The chain is built from TRBV29-1 and TRBJ2-7, with no clear D. Per the germline V gene, CDR1 is SQVTM and CDR2 is ANQGSEA. V dropped 6 bases and J dropped 0 bases, with 12 bases sitting between them. This CDR3 comprises 13 residues. The CDR3 bases are TGCAGCGTGTCCAACGGCTTCTCCTACGAGCAGTACTTC. This gives the protein CSVSNGFSYEQYF.

In its sample, this clonotype was seen a few times. The V call is TRBV5-1, the J call TRBJ1-1; D is perhaps TRBD1 (6 bases). With 2 bases removed from V and 3 bases from J, the gap between germline ends came to 11 bases. Per germline, CDR1 SGHRS and CDR2 YFSETQ. CDR3 length: 14 residues. This chain's CDR3 is CASSFRNRDTEAFF. The CDR3 bases are TGCGCCAGCAGCTTCCGGAACAGGGACACTGAAGCTTTCTTT.

This clonotype appeared many times. The V gene is TRBV4-1, the J gene TRBJ1-1; 7 nucleotides agree with TRBD1. V lost 4 bases, J lost 9 bases, and 5 bases stayed unmatched. CDR3 length: 12 residues. Germline V gene data show CDR1 as MGHRA and CDR2 as YSYEKL. CDR3 amino acids: CASSLEQGQAFF. CDR3 coding DNA: TGCGCCAGCAGCCTTGAACAGGGGCAAGCTTTCTTT.

This clonotype was observed many times. J is TRBJ2-1 and V is TRBV10-3, with D perhaps matching TRBD2 (5 bases). With 6 bases removed from V and 8 bases from J, the gap between germline ends came to 14 bases. CDR3 size: 13 residues. Germline V CDR1 and CDR2: ENHRY, SYGVKD. The CDR3 loop reads CAISRDPGYEQFF. The CDR3 bases are TGTGCCATCAGCCGGGATCCCGGGTATGAGCAGTTCTTC.

Only a few counts were recorded for this clonotype. The chain has TRBV10-3 and TRBJ1-2; D may be TRBD1 (6 bases). V lost 10 bases and J lost 2, with 14 bases in between. The CDR3 spans 13 residues. CDR1 and CDR2 from the germline V gene are ENHRY and SYGVKD. This CDR3 reads CASTGGSNYGYTF. Written as DNA, the CDR3 is TGTGCCAGCACTGGGGGCTCCAACTATGGCTACACCTTC.

This clonotype was detected ten times or more. The genes are TRBV5-1 and TRBJ1-2; TRBD1 agrees at 9 bases. Germline V CDR1 and CDR2: SGHRS, YFSETQ. With V trimmed by 4 bases and J by 5 bases, 6 bases remained unmatched. The CDR3 spans 14 residues. CDR3 region: CASSEGQGRYGYTF. DNA for the CDR3: TGCGCCAGCAGCGAGGGACAGGGAAGGTATGGCTACACCTTC.

The rearrangement uses TRBV20-1 and TRBJ2-3; 10 nucleotides agree with TRBD2. From germline, CDR1 is DFQATT and CDR2 SNEGSKA (reference sequence). The J segment lost 7 bases and the V segment lost 0 bases, leaving 4 bases of the junction unmatched. The CDR3 has 14 amino acids. The CDR3 protein is CSARESGRAYTQYF. The CDR3 region has the DNA TGCAGTGCTAGAGAAAGCGGGAGGGCTTATACGCAGTATTTT.